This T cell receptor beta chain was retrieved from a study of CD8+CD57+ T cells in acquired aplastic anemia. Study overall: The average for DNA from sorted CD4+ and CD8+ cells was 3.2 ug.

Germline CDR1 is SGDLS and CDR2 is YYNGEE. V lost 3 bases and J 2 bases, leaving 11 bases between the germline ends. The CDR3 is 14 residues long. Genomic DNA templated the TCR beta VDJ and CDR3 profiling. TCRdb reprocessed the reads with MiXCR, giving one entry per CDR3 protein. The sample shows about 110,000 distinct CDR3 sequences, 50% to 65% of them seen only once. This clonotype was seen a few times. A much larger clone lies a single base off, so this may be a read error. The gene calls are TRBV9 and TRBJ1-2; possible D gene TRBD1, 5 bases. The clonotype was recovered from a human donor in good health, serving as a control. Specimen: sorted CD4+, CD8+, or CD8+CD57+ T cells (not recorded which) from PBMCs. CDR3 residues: CASSARGGNYGYTF. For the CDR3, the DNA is TGTGCCAGCAGCGCCCGGGGCGGCAACTATGGCTACACCTTC. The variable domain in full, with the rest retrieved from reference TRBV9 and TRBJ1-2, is DSGVTQTPKHLITATGQRVTLRCSPRSGDLSVYWYQQSLDQGLQFLIQYYNGEERAKGNILERFSAQQFPDLHSELNLSSLELGDSALYFCASSARGGNYGYTFGSGTRLTVV.